Listed below are T cell receptor beta chains from one sample, sequenced in a study of shared clonotypes between healthy human individuals. Using immunoSEQ multiplex PCR, the repertoire was profiled, and TCRdb retains in-frame clones only, with some absent. This sample has about 2.1 million clones; 93% occur once, and the top ten carry over 1.5%. The sample taken for sequencing was naive CD8+ T cells from PBMCs. The receptors were gathered from a young man in good health. Some clones in this sample may be carry-over from other donors' samples. The CDR3 runs from the conserved cysteine through the conserved F or W. Each record gives: CDR3 length, D gene, V gene, J gene, clone size, CDR3 DNA, CDR3 protein. D genes are given only for firm matches. For some rows the clone size is stated as once, few or many, or as a class when expanded; others skip it.

CDR3 length: 13
D gene: TRBD1
V gene: TRBV28
J gene: TRBJ2-5
clone size: .
CDR3 DNA: TGTGCCAGCAGTCAGGACAGGGTGAGGGAGCAGTACTTC
CDR3 protein: CASSQDRVREQYF

CDR3 length: 14
D gene: .
V gene: TRBV4-2
J gene: TRBJ2-1
clone size: .
CDR3 DNA: TGTGCCAGCAGCCAAGGACTAGAGACTTTTGAGCAGTTCTTC
CDR3 protein: CASSQGLETFEQFF

CDR3 length: 15
D gene: .
V gene: TRBV28
J gene: TRBJ1-3
clone size: .
CDR3 DNA: TGTGCCAGCAGTCCGGGACCCTACTCTGGAAACACCATATATTTT
CDR3 protein: CASSPGPYSGNTIYF

CDR3 length: 14
D gene: TRBD1
V gene: TRBV27
J gene: TRBJ1-5
clone size: once
CDR3 DNA: TGTGCCAGCAGTCTTCAGGGGGCTCTTCAGCCCCAGCATTTT
CDR3 protein: CASSLQGALQPQHF

CDR3 length: 17
D gene: .
V gene: TRBV14
J gene: TRBJ2-1
clone size: once
CDR3 DNA: TGTGCCAGCAGCCAAGATCTGGCAGGGCCTTACTACAATGAGCAGTTCTTC
CDR3 protein: CASSQDLAGPYYNEQFF

CDR3 length: 16
D gene: TRBD1
V gene: TRBV28
J gene: TRBJ2-3
clone size: .
CDR3 DNA: TGTGCCAGCAGTTTCAATCGGGACAGGTCCACAGATACGCAGTATTTT
CDR3 protein: CASSFNRDRSTDTQYF

CDR3 length: 16
D gene: TRBD2
V gene: TRBV5-4
J gene: TRBJ2-3
clone size: .
CDR3 DNA: TGTGCCAGCAGCTGGCGACTAGCGGGGTACACAGATACGCAGTATTTT
CDR3 protein: CASSWRLAGYTDTQYF

CDR3 length: 15
D gene: .
V gene: TRBV28
J gene: TRBJ2-7
clone size: .
CDR3 DNA: TGTGCCAGCGGCTCCAGGGCCCTCGTGTCCTACGAGCAGTACTTC
CDR3 protein: CASGSRALVSYEQYF

CDR3 length: 15
D gene: .
V gene: TRBV27
J gene: TRBJ2-3
clone size: once
CDR3 DNA: TGTGCCAGCAGTCGGGGTGGATCCGCCCCAGATACGCAGTATTTT
CDR3 protein: CASSRGGSAPDTQYF

CDR3 length: 14
D gene: TRBD2
V gene: TRBV6-5
J gene: TRBJ2-1
clone size: .
CDR3 DNA: TGTGCCAGCAGCCCGACTAGCGGCTACAATGAGCAGTTCTTC
CDR3 protein: CASSPTSGYNEQFF

CDR3 length: 14
D gene: .
V gene: TRBV13
J gene: TRBJ2-7
clone size: .
CDR3 DNA: TGTGCCAGCAGCTTGTCGGACAGAGCCTACGAGCAGTACTTC
CDR3 protein: CASSLSDRAYEQYF

CDR3 length: 12
D gene: .
V gene: TRBV14
J gene: TRBJ2-1
clone size: .
CDR3 DNA: TGTGCCAGCAGCCAAGCGATCAATGAGCAGTTCTTC
CDR3 protein: CASSQAINEQFF

CDR3 length: 14
D gene: .
V gene: TRBV7-6
J gene: TRBJ1-1
clone size: .
CDR3 DNA: TGTGCCAGCAGCGCTGAAAGGGGAGGCACTGAAGCTTTCTTT
CDR3 protein: CASSAERGGTEAFF

CDR3 length: 16
D gene: .
V gene: TRBV13
J gene: TRBJ2-7
clone size: .
CDR3 DNA: TGTGCCAGCAGCTTAGCCGGTACAGGGGGGGCCTACGAGCAGTACTTC
CDR3 protein: CASSLAGTGGAYEQYF

CDR3 length: 14
D gene: .
V gene: TRBV7-9
J gene: TRBJ2-2
clone size: .
CDR3 DNA: TGTGCCAGCAGTACGGAGGGCTACACCGGGGAGCTGTTTTTT
CDR3 protein: CASSTEGYTGELFF

CDR3 length: 14
D gene: .
V gene: TRBV25-1
J gene: TRBJ1-2
clone size: .
CDR3 DNA: TGTGCCAGCAGTGAATATTCGGCAGGGGATGGCTACACCTTC
CDR3 protein: CASSEYSAGDGYTF

CDR3 length: 11
D gene: .
V gene: TRBV6-1
J gene: TRBJ1-1
clone size: .
CDR3 DNA: TGTGCCAGCAGTTATGGGGGGAAAGCTTTCTTT
CDR3 protein: CASSYGGKAFF

CDR3 length: 15
D gene: .
V gene: TRBV29-1
J gene: TRBJ2-7
clone size: .
CDR3 DNA: TGCAGCGTTGTTGGGGGACTCTCGTCCTCCTACGAGCAGTACTTC
CDR3 protein: CSVVGGLSSSYEQYF

CDR3 length: 15
D gene: .
V gene: TRBV15
J gene: TRBJ2-2
clone size: .
CDR3 DNA: TGTGCCACCAGCAGAAGGGACCATTCCACCGGGGAGCTGTTTTTT
CDR3 protein: CATSRRDHSTGELFF